The sequence of this T cell receptor (beta chain) was determined in a study of shared clonotypes between healthy human individuals. Across the study: Per donor, CD8 memory used one plate, CD8 naive used two, CD4 memory used three and CD4 naive used three.

As regards this clone: As yet, its antigen is unknown.

Generated by immunoSEQ multiplex PCR, the TCRdb table keeps only in-frame clones and is missing some. The sample records more than 2 million clones, about 95% being singletons. Naive CD8 cells, CD45RO-negative and positively selected for CCR7, excluded terminally differentiated effector memory CD45RA+ cells. Every contributor of samples was a Caucasian grown-up residing in Nashville, Tennessee. Trimming removed 1 base from V and 4 bases from J, with 14 bases in between. CDR1 and CDR2 from the germline V gene are MNHNS and SASEGT. The CDR3 has 16 residues. Regarding the study as a whole: Generation probabilities were higher for clonotypes shared across all four sorted-subset donors than for unshared ones. Specimens sampled were limited to blood, with tissue repertoires likely differing.

The sequencing sample was made of naive CD8+ T cells sorted from blood. The rearrangement uses TRBV6-1 and TRBJ1-5; possibly TRBD1 for D (6 bases). The receptor was isolated from a man aged 18 to 35 in good health. The CDR3 nucleotides are TGTGCCAGCAGTGAAGGGCCGACAGGCCGGAATCAGCCCCAGCATTTT. Translating gives CASSEGPTGRNQPQHF.